This T cell receptor beta chain is from a study of blood T cells in healthy people across ages. Primers used in a second PCR of about 6 to 11 cycles were a sample-barcoded 5' primer and a J-beta primer mix. MiXCR, run by TCRdb on the 5' RACE reads, gives a single entry per CDR3 protein. This table holds roughly 1,500,000 distinct CDR3 sequences, roughly 32% found once. The CDR3 loop spans 17 amino acids. Germline V lookup: CDR1 SGHTA, CDR2 FQGNSA. The V segment lost 5 bases and the J segment 0 bases; nucleotides outside the gene matches: 11. The TCR originated in a woman under 40 in good health. Source material: blood. This chain uses TRBV7-2 with TRBJ1-2, with TRBD1 matching 8 bases. CDR3 in amino acids: CASSPNGPGQANYGYTF. CDR3 nucleotide sequence: TGTGCCAGCAGCCCAAACGGACCGGGACAGGCTAACTATGGCTACACCTTC.